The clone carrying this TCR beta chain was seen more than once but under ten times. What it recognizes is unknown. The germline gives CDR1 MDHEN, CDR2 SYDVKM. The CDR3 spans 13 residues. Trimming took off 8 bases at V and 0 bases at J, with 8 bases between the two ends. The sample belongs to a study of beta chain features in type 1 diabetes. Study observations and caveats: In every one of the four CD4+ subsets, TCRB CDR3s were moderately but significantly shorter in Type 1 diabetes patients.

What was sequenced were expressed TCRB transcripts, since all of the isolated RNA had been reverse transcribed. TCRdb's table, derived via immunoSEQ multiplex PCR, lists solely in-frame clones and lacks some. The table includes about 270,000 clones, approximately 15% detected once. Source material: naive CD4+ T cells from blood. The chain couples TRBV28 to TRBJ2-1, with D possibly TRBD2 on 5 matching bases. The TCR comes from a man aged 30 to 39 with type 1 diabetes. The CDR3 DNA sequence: TGTGCCAGCTTGGGGAGCTCCTACAATGAGCAGTTCTTC. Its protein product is CASLGSSYNEQFF. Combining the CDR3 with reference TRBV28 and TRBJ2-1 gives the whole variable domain DVKVTQSSRYLVKRTGEKVFLECVQDMDHENMFWYRQDPGLGLRLIYFSYDVKMKEKGDIPEGYSVSREKKERFSLILESASTNQTSMYLCASLGSSYNEQFFGPGTRLTVL.